The rows below give T cell receptor beta chains drawn from one sample of a study of blood T cell repertoires in COVID-19. Measured with immunoSEQ multiplex PCR; TCRdb has only the in-frame clones, and not every one. The sample shows fewer than 400,000 clones, about 91% of them seen only once. The sample was PBMCs or T cells enriched from blood (not recorded which). The receptors shown here come from a woman in her late teens or twenties who had recovered from COVID-19. Each CDR3 is given with its conserved first and last residue. Fields, in order: V gene, J gene, CDR3 length, clone size, D gene, CDR3 DNA, CDR3 protein. The D gene is left open where the match is weak. Rows may omit the clone size; those that give it use once, few, many or a size class.

>TRBV7-3|TRBJ2-1|15|few|TRBD2
TGTGCCAGCAGCAGACTAGCGGGAGTAGTCAATGAGCAGTTCTTC
CASSRLAGVVNEQFF
>TRBV5-1|TRBJ2-6|15|NA|NA
TGCGCCAGCAGCTTTATCCTTTCTGGGGCCAACGTCCTGACTTTC
CASSFILSGANVLTF
>TRBV19|TRBJ1-5|15|few|TRBD1
TGTGCCAGTAGTCAAACAGGGGGCTCGGGTCAGCCCCAGCATTTT
CASSQTGGSGQPQHF
>TRBV7-3|TRBJ1-6|14|NA|NA
TGTGCCAGCAGCTTAAGGAGGGATAATTCACCCCTCCACTTT
CASSLRRDNSPLHF
>TRBV27|TRBJ2-1|17|many|NA
TGTGCCAGCAGTTTATCGAGTCCGGCAGGGCTTTCTGGTGAGCAGTTCTTC
CASSLSSPAGLSGEQFF
>TRBV19|TRBJ1-5|15|NA|NA
TGTGCCAGTAGTAGTGGGGCTGAGAGCAATCAGCCCCAGCATTTT
CASSSGAESNQPQHF
>TRBV5-8|TRBJ1-1|17|NA|NA
TGTGCCAGCAGCTTGGGCGGGGGTTTGATCATGAACACTGAAGCTTTCTTT
CASSLGGGLIMNTEAFF
>TRBV7-2|TRBJ2-7|16|NA|TRBD1
TGTGCCAGCAGCCTGGCCGGACAGGGGAAGGCCTACGAGCAGTACTTC
CASSLAGQGKAYEQYF
>TRBV28|TRBJ1-5|12|NA|NA
TGTGCCAGCAGGGAGGGATATCAGCCCCAGCATTTT
CASREGYQPQHF
>TRBV25-1|TRBJ2-2|13|NA|NA
TGTGCCAGCACTTCAGGGGACACCGGGGAGCTGTTTTTT
CASTSGDTGELFF
>TRBV5-1|TRBJ1-1|13|NA|TRBD1
TGCGCCAGCAGCTTTACAGGGGACACTGAAGCTTTCTTT
CASSFTGDTEAFF
>TRBV5-4|TRBJ1-2|16|few|TRBD1
TGTGCCAGCAGCTGGTGGGGGACAGGGGGCCACTATGGCTACACCTTC
CASSWWGTGGHYGYTF
>TRBV30|TRBJ1-1|16|NA|NA
TGTGCCTGGAGTGTGACAGCGTTTAGAATGAACACTGAAGCTTTCTTT
CAWSVTAFRMNTEAFF
>TRBV19|TRBJ2-1|16|NA|TRBD1
TGTGCCAGTAGCCCCTACATGAGGACAGGGACTGGGGAGCAGTTCTTC
CASSPYMRTGTGEQFF
>TRBV11-1|TRBJ1-2|16|few|TRBD1
TGTGCCAGCAGTCACGGACAGGGGGCTGCGAACTATGGCTACACCTTC
CASSHGQGAANYGYTF
>TRBV30|TRBJ2-5|15|NA|TRBD1
TGTGCCTGGAGTGTCCGACAGGGGGGGGAAGAGACCCAGTACTTC
CAWSVRQGGEETQYF
>TRBV20-1|TRBJ1-4|16|NA|NA
TGCAGTGCTAGTGGACTGATGGGTGCAACTAATGAAAAACTGTTTTTT
CSASGLMGATNEKLFF
>TRBV6-5|TRBJ2-1|14|NA|TRBD2
TGTGCCAGCAGTTACCACGGACTAGCGGGGGGGCATTTCTTC
CASSYHGLAGGHFF
>TRBV13|TRBJ2-1|20|NA|NA
TGTGCCAGCAGCTCGTATATCGGCCCTAGCGAGGGGAGCTCCTACAATGAGCAGTTCTTC
CASSSYIGPSEGSSYNEQFF
>TRBV18|TRBJ2-1|16|few|TRBD2
TGTGCCAGCTCACCCCCCGAGAGCGGGGGGGACAATGAGCAGTTCTTC
CASSPPESGGDNEQFF
>TRBV7-3|TRBJ2-7|15|NA|NA
TGTGCCAGCAGCTTACTCGCAGGGGTAGGCTACGAGCAGTACTTC
CASSLLAGVGYEQYF
>TRBV11-2|TRBJ2-7|13|NA|TRBD2
TGTGCCACCGGACCTCGGGGGGGCTACGAGCAGTACTTC
CATGPRGGYEQYF
>TRBV5-1|TRBJ2-3|16|NA|NA
TGCGCCAGCAGCTTGGCCGGGCCAGGGGGACTAGATACGCAGTATTTT
CASSLAGPGGLDTQYF
>TRBV24-1|TRBJ2-7|14|NA|NA
TGTGCCACCAGTGATTCTGGACTGTCCTACGAGCAGTACTTC
CATSDSGLSYEQYF
>TRBV5-4|TRBJ2-7|14|NA|NA
TGTGCCGGCCGTCCCGGGGAGGGGGCCTACGAGCAGTACTTC
CAGRPGEGAYEQYF
>TRBV27|TRBJ1-2|14|NA|NA
TGTGCCAGCAGCCACATGGATGAGGGGGATGGCTACACCTTC
CASSHMDEGDGYTF
>TRBV28|TRBJ2-3|15|NA|TRBD2
TGTGCCACCAGAGGGGCATCTAGCGGGAGGGATACGCAGTATTTT
CATRGASSGRDTQYF
>TRBV7-9|TRBJ1-2|15|once|TRBD1
TGTGCCAGCAGCTTTCAATCGGGACAGGCGTATGGCTACACCTTC
CASSFQSGQAYGYTF
>TRBV5-6|TRBJ1-2|14|NA|NA
TGTGCCAGCAGCTTAAGACAGGATAACTATGGCTACACCTTC
CASSLRQDNYGYTF
>TRBV28|TRBJ1-4|15|NA|NA
TGTGCCAGCAGTTTAAGCGGCCAGTTTAATGAAAAACTGTTTTTT
CASSLSGQFNEKLFF
>TRBV28|TRBJ2-2|15|NA|TRBD1
TGTGCCAGCAGTTCCGGACAGGGGTCCACCGGGGAGCTGTTTTTT
CASSSGQGSTGELFF
>TRBV11-2|TRBJ2-1|15|once|TRBD2
TGTGCCAGCAGCTCTCGGGGACTAGCAGTTAATGAGCAGTTCTTC
CASSSRGLAVNEQFF
>TRBV7-3|TRBJ1-2|15|once|NA
TGTGCCAGCAGCGAATTTCCGGGACTTAACTATGGCTACACCTTC
CASSEFPGLNYGYTF
>TRBV5-4|TRBJ1-1|18|NA|TRBD1
TGTGCCAGCAGTGAAAATCCCAAACAGGGGGCCTGGTCGTCCGAAGCTTTCTTT
CASSENPKQGAWSSEAFF
>TRBV6-5|TRBJ1-1|14|NA|NA
TGTGCCAGCAGTTACCTCAGGGTAAACACTGAAGCTTTCTTT
CASSYLRVNTEAFF
>TRBV7-2|TRBJ2-7|18|NA|TRBD2
TGTGCCAGCAGCCTCCGCGCCACGACTAGCGGGAGCTCCTACGAGCAGTACTTC
CASSLRATTSGSSYEQYF
>TRBV19|TRBJ2-1|15|NA|TRBD1
TGTGCCAGTAGTATGTCGGGACAGGTATACAATGAGCAGTTCTTC
CASSMSGQVYNEQFF
>TRBV19|TRBJ2-3|15|NA|TRBD1
TGTGCCAGTAGTGCGGACAGGGACATGACAGATACGCAGTATTTT
CASSADRDMTDTQYF
>TRBV6-5|TRBJ2-1|12|NA|TRBD2
TGTGCCAGCCGGGACTACTACAATGAGCAGTTCTTC
CASRDYYNEQFF
>TRBV2|TRBJ2-1|19|NA|TRBD1
TGTGCCAACACCGACCCGGGACAGGGGTTATTAGGATCCTACAATGAGCAGTTCTTC
CANTDPGQGLLGSYNEQFF
>TRBV19|TRBJ1-2|14|NA|TRBD1
TGTGCCAGTAGTACTCGGGACAGGCGGTCTTTTTCCACCTTC
CASSTRDRRSFSTF
>TRBV28|TRBJ1-1|16|NA|TRBD1
TGTGCCAGCAGTCCTAATAAGGGGGCGGATATCACTGAAGCTTTCTTT
CASSPNKGADITEAFF